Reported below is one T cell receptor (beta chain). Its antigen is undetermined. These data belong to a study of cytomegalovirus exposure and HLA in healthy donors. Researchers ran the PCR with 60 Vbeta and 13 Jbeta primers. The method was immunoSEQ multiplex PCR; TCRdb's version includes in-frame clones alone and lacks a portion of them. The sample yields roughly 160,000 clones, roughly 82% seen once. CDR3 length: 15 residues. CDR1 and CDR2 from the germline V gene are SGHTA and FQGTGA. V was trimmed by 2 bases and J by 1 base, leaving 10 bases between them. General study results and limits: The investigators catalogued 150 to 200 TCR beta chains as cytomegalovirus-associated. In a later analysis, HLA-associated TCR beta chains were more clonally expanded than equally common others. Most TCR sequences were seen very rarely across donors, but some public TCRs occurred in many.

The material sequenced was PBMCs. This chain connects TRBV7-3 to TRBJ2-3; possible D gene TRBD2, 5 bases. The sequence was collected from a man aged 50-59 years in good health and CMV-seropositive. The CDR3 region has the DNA TGTGCCAGCAGCTTAGGCGGAGCGGGCACAGATACGCAGTATTTT. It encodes CASSLGGAGTDTQYF.